These 6 T cell receptor beta chains were all obtained from the same sample, sequenced in a study of shared clonotypes between healthy human individuals. Using immunoSEQ multiplex PCR, the repertoire was profiled, and TCRdb retains in-frame clones only, with some absent. Of 2,500,000 or so clones listed, roughly 93% were seen once; the top ten hold 0.35% to 0.45%. Sequenced: naive CD4+ T cells from PBMCs. Subset described: CD45RA+ positively selected. The receptors originated from a man between 18 and 29 years old in good health. Some clones in this sample may be carry-over from other donors' samples.

V and J are TRBV30 and TRBJ1-6, with D possibly being TRBD1 (5 bases). This CDR3 has 15 amino acids. Trimming took 0 bases from V and 8 from J, leaving 14 bases between them. The germline gives CDR1 GTSNPN, CDR2 SVGIG (reference sequence). The CDR3 here is CAWSVNRQGYSPLHF. The CDR3 DNA reads as TGTGCCTGGAGTGTAAACCGGCAGGGTTATTCACCCCTCCACTTT.

The chain uses TRBV19 and TRBJ2-5; D gene unclear. Germline V gene data show CDR1 as LNHDA and CDR2 as SQIVND (reference sequence). This CDR3 comprises 14 residues. Trimming took 3 bases from V and 2 from J, leaving 10 bases between them. In DNA, the CDR3 is TGTGCCAGTAGTATGTATGCAGGACAAGAGACCCAGTACTTC. The encoded protein is CASSMYAGQETQYF.

The V call is TRBV18, the J call TRBJ2-7; D remains ambiguous. V was clipped by 3 bases and J by 3 bases, with 9 bases between them. The germline V gene encodes CDR1 KGHSH and CDR2 LQKENI. There are 13 residues in the CDR3. The CDR3 here is CASSPNRYYEQYF. CDR3 coding DNA: TGTGCCAGCTCACCCAACAGATACTACGAGCAGTACTTC.

CDR3 DNA sequence: TGTGCCAGCAGCCGGACTAGCGGGAGCACGAATGAGCAGTTCTTC. Protein product: CASSRTSGSTNEQFF. This chain links TRBV9 with TRBJ2-1, with 13 bases matching TRBD2. CDR3 length: 15 amino acids. The V gene end was trimmed by 4 bases and the J gene end by 7 bases; junction bases not matched to a gene: 5. CDR1 is SGDLS, CDR2 YYNGEE, per germline.

The chain joins TRBV9 to TRBJ2-3; 8 nucleotides align to TRBD2. Looked up from germline, CDR1 is SGDLS and CDR2 is YYNGEE. The length of the CDR3 is 16 residues. Trimming took 5 bases from V and 6 from J; bases not matched to a gene: 14. The CDR3 here is CASRPPGTSGGDTQYF. The CDR3 DNA reads TGTGCCAGCAGACCCCCCGGGACTAGTGGGGGGGATACGCAGTATTTT.

V is TRBV30 and J is TRBJ1-2; tentative D call: TRBD1 (5 bases). V was trimmed by 7 bases and J by 5 bases, leaving 17 bases between them. Germline CDR1 is GTSNPN and CDR2 is SVGIG (reference sequence). This CDR3 is 13 amino acids long. In nucleotides, the CDR3 is TGTGCCTCCAATCATGTGGGGGTTTATGGCTACACCTTC. Residues: CASNHVGVYGYTF.